The rows below give T cell receptor beta chains drawn from one sample of a study of blood T cell repertoires in COVID-19. The data were produced by immunoSEQ multiplex PCR, yet TCRdb's version contains in-frame clones alone and is incomplete. The sample contains around 190,000 clones, approximately 84% of which appear only once. The sequenced material came from PBMCs or T cells enriched from blood (not recorded which). The receptors stem from a woman aged 30 to 39 who had recovered from COVID-19. CDR3s include the opening cysteine and the closing phenylalanine or tryptophan. D genes are given only for firm matches. The listing skips clone size in some rows; elsewhere it reads once, few, many or a size class.

TGTGCCAGCAGCGTAGTAGGGACTAGCCCCAACGAGCAGTACTTC | CASSVVGTSPNEQYF | TRBV9 | TRBD2 | NA | TRBJ2-7
TGTGCCAGCAGCGTCGACTTGGGGCGGTCCGGGGAGCTGTTTTTT | CASSVDLGRSGELFF | TRBV9 | NA | NA | TRBJ2-2
TGTGCCAGCAGCCAAGAAAGGACTAGCGGGAGGTCAGGCACAGATACGCAGTATTTT | CASSQERTSGRSGTDTQYF | TRBV4-2 | TRBD2 | NA | TRBJ2-3
TGTGCCAGCAGCTTCCCGCTCCCCTTAGCGGGGGGTAGCACAGATACGCAGTATTTT | CASSFPLPLAGGSTDTQYF | TRBV7-9 | TRBD2 | NA | TRBJ2-3
TGTGCCAGCAGCCAAGGAGCGGGGGGTCTAGCCAAAAACATTCAGTACTTC | CASSQGAGGLAKNIQYF | TRBV3-1/TRBV3-2 | TRBD2 | NA | TRBJ2-4
TGTGCCAGCAGTGGGTCGACAGGGGTCGGTCAGCCCCAGCATTTT | CASSGSTGVGQPQHF | TRBV27 | TRBD1 | NA | TRBJ1-5
TGTGCCAGCAGTGAAGCGATCGGGTCCGAGGGCTATGGCTACACCTTC | CASSEAIGSEGYGYTF | TRBV6-1 | NA | medium-sized | TRBJ1-2
TGTGCCAGCAGTTTATGGGGAGCGGGAGGGCCCACCGGGGAGCTGTTTTTT | CASSLWGAGGPTGELFF | TRBV27 | TRBD2 | NA | TRBJ2-2
TGTGCCAGCTCACCACCGGGGAGGTGGGGAGCTTTCTTT | CASSPPGRWGAFF | TRBV18 | NA | NA | TRBJ1-1
TGCAGCGTCGGGTCGGCACGAACGAACACCGGGGAGCTGTTTTTT | CSVGSARTNTGELFF | TRBV29-1 | NA | NA | TRBJ2-2
TGTGCCAGCAGCCCCGACAGTCCTAACTATGGCTACACCTTC | CASSPDSPNYGYTF | TRBV3-1/TRBV3-2 | NA | NA | TRBJ1-2
TGCGCCAGCAGCTTGCCCTCGGGACAGGGATCCTACGAGCAGTACTTC | CASSLPSGQGSYEQYF | TRBV5-1 | TRBD1 | NA | TRBJ2-7
TGCGCCAGCAGCCAAGATCGCGAGCGGGGGGGCCAAAGCTCCTACAATGAGCAGTTCTTC | CASSQDRERGGQSSYNEQFF | TRBV4-1 | TRBD2 | NA | TRBJ2-1
TGCAGCGTTGAAGGACAGGGGACGGGCACAGATACGCAGTATTTT | CSVEGQGTGTDTQYF | TRBV29-1 | TRBD1 | NA | TRBJ2-3
TGTGCCAGCAGCTTATTCTCCACTGAAGCTTTCTTT | CASSLFSTEAFF | TRBV7-9 | NA | NA | TRBJ1-1
TGCGCCAGCAGCTTGGGACAGGGGCTGGCTGAAGCTTTCTTT | CASSLGQGLAEAFF | TRBV5-1 | TRBD1 | NA | TRBJ1-1
TGCGCCAGCGCACTCACCGGGACAGTGAACACTGAAGCTTTCTTT | CASALTGTVNTEAFF | TRBV4-1 | TRBD1 | once | TRBJ1-1
TGTGCCAGCAGCTTATGGTTCTCCACGGGCACTGAAGCTTTCTTT | CASSLWFSTGTEAFF | TRBV11-2 | NA | NA | TRBJ1-1
TGTGCCAGCAGCGCGCAACAGGGGGCGGACACTGAAGCTTTCTTT | CASSAQQGADTEAFF | TRBV7-9 | TRBD1 | once | TRBJ1-1
TGTGCCAGCAGTGAAGGGGCCCTAGACCTCTATGGCTACACCTTC | CASSEGALDLYGYTF | TRBV25-1 | NA | NA | TRBJ1-2
TGTGCCAGCAGTTCAGGGGGCTACGAGCAGTACTTC | CASSSGGYEQYF | TRBV2 | TRBD1 | once | TRBJ2-7
TGTGCCAGCAGCCACCTCGACACGAATGAAAAACTGTTTTTT | CASSHLDTNEKLFF | TRBV5-6 | NA | NA | TRBJ1-4
TGTGCCAGCAGCCAGGGGGCTCGGTACAATGAGCAGTTCTTC | CASSQGARYNEQFF | TRBV25-1 | TRBD1 | NA | TRBJ2-1
TGTGCCAGCAGTGATGGTGGGGCCAGCTCCTACGAGCAGTACTTC | CASSDGGASSYEQYF | TRBV6-1 | NA | once | TRBJ2-7
TGCGCCAGCAGCCCACGTGCCGGACAGGCAAATGAAAAACTGTTTTTT | CASSPRAGQANEKLFF | TRBV5-1 | TRBD1 | NA | TRBJ1-4
TGTGCCGTTGCTCGACGGGAGAATGAAAAACTGTTTTTT | CAVARRENEKLFF | TRBV19 | NA | NA | TRBJ1-4
TGTGCCAGCAGCCCCCCCTTCCGACTAGCGGGGCGAGAGACCCAGTACTTC | CASSPPFRLAGRETQYF | TRBV7-9 | TRBD2 | NA | TRBJ2-5
TGTGCCAGCAGCTTAGGCCTAGCGGGAGCCTACAATGAGCAGTTCTTC | CASSLGLAGAYNEQFF | TRBV11-3 | TRBD2 | NA | TRBJ2-1
TGTGCCAGCAGCCAAGGGGCAGGGGGACAGCCCCAGCATTTT | CASSQGAGGQPQHF | TRBV4-2 | TRBD1 | NA | TRBJ1-5
TGTGCCAGCAGCGTAAGGGGGGACAGGGCTGGAAACACCATATATTTT | CASSVRGDRAGNTIYF | TRBV9 | TRBD1 | NA | TRBJ1-3
TGTGCCAGCAGCTTGAAACAGGGGGTCGGGGAGCTGTTTTTT | CASSLKQGVGELFF | TRBV11-2 | TRBD1 | NA | TRBJ2-2
TGTGCCAGCAGCCAAGGAGCCGGTAGCTCCTATAATTCACCCCTCCACTTT | CASSQGAGSSYNSPLHF | TRBV3-1/TRBV3-2 | NA | NA | TRBJ1-6
TGTGCCAGCAGTTACTCCCGGGCGGGGTACGAGCAGTACTTC | CASSYSRAGYEQYF | TRBV6-5 | NA | NA | TRBJ2-7
TGCGCCAGCAGCTTGGGCCAGGGCAATTTAGATGGCTACACCTTC | CASSLGQGNLDGYTF | TRBV5-1 | NA | NA | TRBJ1-2
TGTGCCAGCAGCTTGAGTGGACTAGCGGATCTTACCGGGGAGCTGTTTTTT | CASSLSGLADLTGELFF | TRBV13 | TRBD2 | NA | TRBJ2-2
TGTGCCAGTAGTATGGCTAGCGGGCGCAAAAACATTCAGTACTTC | CASSMASGRKNIQYF | TRBV19 | TRBD2 | once | TRBJ2-4
TGTGCCAGCAGTCCGGGCAGGGGGTTCTCTGGGGCCAACGTCCTGACTTTC | CASSPGRGFSGANVLTF | TRBV3-1/TRBV3-2 | TRBD1 | NA | TRBJ2-6
TGTGCCAGCAATCTAGCGGGAGCAGGTGCGGATACGCAGTATTTT | CASNLAGAGADTQYF | TRBV11-2 | TRBD2 | NA | TRBJ2-3
TGTGCCAGCGGCCTATCGGGACAGCTCTACGAGCAGTACTTC | CASGLSGQLYEQYF | TRBV28 | TRBD1 | NA | TRBJ2-7
TGTGCCAGCAGTTTATTAGGCATCCGGGATTCCACTGAAGCTTTCTTT | CASSLLGIRDSTEAFF | TRBV28 | NA | NA | TRBJ1-1
TGTGCCAGCAGTGAACTATCCGGCGGAGGGAACATTCAGTACTTC | CASSELSGGGNIQYF | TRBV2 | NA | few | TRBJ2-4
TGTGCCAGCTCACGGATTTTTGGGCTAGCGGGGGCATCATACTACGAGCAGTACTTC | CASSRIFGLAGASYYEQYF | TRBV18 | TRBD2 | NA | TRBJ2-7
TGTGCCGGCGGATCGGGACAGCTCGGGTCAGGGGCCCAAGGGAAACTGTTTTTT | CAGGSGQLGSGAQGKLFF | TRBV28 | TRBD1 | NA | TRBJ1-4
TGTGCCATCAGTCAGGGGACCTCCTACGAGCAGTACTTC | CAISQGTSYEQYF | TRBV10-3 | NA | NA | TRBJ2-7
TGTGCCATCCAGGGGGCAGGCGGGGAGCTGTTTTTT | CAIQGAGGELFF | TRBV7-6 | TRBD1 | NA | TRBJ2-2
TGTGCCAGCAGCCACCGGGGGGCCAGGCCTGAAGCTTTCTTT | CASSHRGARPEAFF | TRBV3-1/TRBV3-2 | NA | NA | TRBJ1-1
TGTGCCATCAGGTCGGGACAGGGTGAAGGAGGCTACACCTTC | CAIRSGQGEGGYTF | TRBV10-3 | TRBD1 | NA | TRBJ1-2
TGTGCCAGCTCACCCGCGAGGGGGAGCTCCCCAGATACGCAGTATTTT | CASSPARGSSPDTQYF | TRBV18 | NA | NA | TRBJ2-3
TGTGCCAGCAGCTCGGGACAGCAGAACACTGAAGCTTTCTTT | CASSSGQQNTEAFF | TRBV7-9 | TRBD1 | once | TRBJ1-1
TGTGCCATCAGTGACGGGTACCAAGAGACCCAGTACTTC | CAISDGYQETQYF | TRBV10-3 | NA | NA | TRBJ2-5
TGTGCCAGCAGTGAACAGGGCTACACTGAAGCTTTCTTT | CASSEQGYTEAFF | TRBV6-1 | NA | NA | TRBJ1-1
TGTGCCAGCAGAGGACAGGTGGGAGAAAAACTGTTTTTT | CASRGQVGEKLFF | TRBV6-5 | TRBD1 | few | TRBJ1-4
TGTGCCAGCAGCCGTCCCGGGACAGGGTTCGGAAGATCCGGGGAGCTGTTTTTT | CASSRPGTGFGRSGELFF | TRBV7-3 | TRBD1 | NA | TRBJ2-2
TGTGCCAGCAGTGGGAAGGGAGGAGGTAATTACCCCTACGAGCAGTACTTC | CASSGKGGGNYPYEQYF | TRBV2 | NA | once | TRBJ2-7
TGTGCCAGCAGCTCCGGGACAGGGGGTTTCACTGAAGCTTTCTTT | CASSSGTGGFTEAFF | TRBV7-2 | TRBD1 | few | TRBJ1-1
TGTGCCAGCAGTTTATCAGTTAGCTCTGAAAAACTGTTTTTT | CASSLSVSSEKLFF | TRBV28 | NA | NA | TRBJ1-4
TGTGCCATCAGTGAGTCTTGGGACTTTAATCAGCCCCAGCATTTT | CAISESWDFNQPQHF | TRBV10-3 | NA | NA | TRBJ1-5